These 20 T cell receptor beta chains were all obtained from the same sample, sequenced in a study of T cells in Graves' hyperthyroidism and ophthalmopathy. The CDR3 regions of TCR beta were amplified from RNA transcripts. The HTBI primer set was used in a first-round RT-PCR of the TCR CDR3. A single record per CDR3 protein comes from TCRdb applying MiXCR to the multiplex PCR reads. The table records about 350,000 distinct CDR3 sequences, roughly 18% of them present only once. The sequencing input was blood. The receptors here all came from a woman between 40 and 55 years old with Graves' ophthalmopathy.

This chain connects TRBV2 to TRBJ2-2, with TRBD2 identical over 8 bases. Losses at the gene ends were 7 bases for V and 7 bases for J; bases not matched to a gene: 8. Germline V gene data show CDR1 as SNHLY and CDR2 as FYNNEI. The CDR3 totals 14 residues. CDR3 sequence: CASISGRSVGELFF. CDR3 in DNA: TGTGCCAGCATAAGCGGGAGATCAGTCGGGGAGCTGTTTTTT.

In this sample, this clonotype turned up many times. This CDR3 is CASTLKGLAGELFF. CDR3 nucleotide sequence: TGTGCCAGCACCCTCAAGGGATTAGCCGGGGAGCTGTTTTTT. The chain recombines TRBV27 with TRBJ2-2; D not certain. The CDR3 runs to 14 residues. CDR1 and CDR2 (germline): MNHEY, SMNVEV (reference sequence). V gave up 7 bases and J gave up 6 bases, with 15 bases separating them.

This clonotype was recorded at least ten times. This chain uses TRBV19 with TRBJ1-2; D gene uncertain. The CDR3 runs to 12 residues. V was pared by 5 bases and J by 2 bases, with 6 bases between. Per the germline V gene, CDR1 is LNHDA and CDR2 is SQIVND (reference sequence). The CDR3 DNA sequence: TGTGCCAGTAGTCCCCAGAACTATGGCTACACCTTC. Residues: CASSPQNYGYTF.

This clonotype was found many times. This chain's CDR3 is CASSYSWGGYTF. DNA for the CDR3: TGTGCCAGCAGTTATTCCTGGGGTGGCTACACCTTC. The chain links TRBV6-5 to TRBJ1-2; no clear D gene. The ends were cut back, 3 bases at V and 7 bases at J, with 9 bases in the middle. Germline CDR1 is MNHEY and CDR2 is SVGAGI. This CDR3 region has 12 residues.

This clonotype came up many times. This chain uses TRBV19 with TRBJ1-2, with no clear D. The V gene lost 2 bases and the J gene lost 6 bases, with 13 bases spanning the gap. The CDR3 runs to 14 residues. Germline V gene lookup returns CDR1 LNHDA and CDR2 SQIVND (reference sequence). The CDR3 region has the DNA TGTGCCAGTAGTATATTAGGGAATGTTAATGGCTACACCTTC. This gives the protein CASSILGNVNGYTF.

In this sample, this clonotype turned up once. This chain links TRBV4-1 with TRBJ1-2; D possibly corresponds to TRBD1 (5 bases). CDR3 length: 15 amino acids. Germline CDR1 reads MGHRA; CDR2 reads YSYEKL. V gave up 0 bases and J gave up 2 bases, with 10 bases separating them. CDR3 nucleotide sequence: TGCGCCAGCAGCCAAGATGCAGGGCAGAACTATGGCTACACCTTC. It translates to CASSQDAGQNYGYTF.

Notes on this clonotype: The junction does not match germline at one end; this may be a read error. The rearrangement joins TRBV28 to TRBJ2-7; tentative D call: TRBD2 (7 bases). CDR1 MDHEN and CDR2 SYDVKM come from the germline V gene. This CDR3 comprises 13 residues. The chain's CDR3 is CASGLSGTYEQYF. The CDR3 nucleotides read TGTGCCAGCGGTTTGAGCGGGACATACGAGCAGTACTTC.

This chain joins TRBV6-2 or TRBV6-3 and TRBJ2-5; TRBD2 is a possible D gene (6 bases). CDR1 and CDR2 (germline): MNHEY, SVGEGT. V lost 6 bases to trimming and J lost 3 bases, with 17 bases between them. CDR3 size: 15 residues. The CDR3 DNA follows: TGTGCCAGCAGGGAAAGTGGCGGGGCTGAAGAGACCCAGTACTTC. Translation gives CASRESGGAEETQYF.

The sample holds many counts of this clonotype. This CDR3 is CASSPGGSNQPQHF. The CDR3 nucleotides are TGTGCCAGCAGTCCAGGGGGAAGCAATCAGCCCCAGCATTTT. The genes are TRBV12-3 or TRBV12-4 and TRBJ1-5; 7 bases line up with TRBD1. The V gene end was trimmed by 5 bases and the J gene end by 1 base; junction bases not matched to a gene: 2. The CDR3 covers 14 residues.

At least ten counts were recorded for this clonotype. This chain uses TRBV27 with TRBJ1-1; D is perhaps TRBD1 (6 bases). Germline CDR1 reads MNHEY; CDR2 reads SMNVEV (reference sequence). The CDR3 is 12 residues long. Trimming took off 6 bases at V and 4 bases at J, with 9 bases between the two ends. The CDR3 protein is CASRGAGTEAFF. DNA for the CDR3: TGTGCCAGCAGGGGGGCCGGCACTGAAGCTTTCTTT.

This clonotype was observed many times. CDR3 coding DNA: TGTGCCATCAGTGTAAGTGGTGGTTACAACGAGCAGTACTTC. It specifies CAISVSGGYNEQYF. The rearrangement joins TRBV10-3 to TRBJ2-7; D call uncertain. Germline CDR1 reads ENHRY; CDR2 reads SYGVKD. This CDR3 has 14 residues. Trimming pared 4 bases from V and 5 bases from J, leaving 15 bases between.

There are many counts of this clonotype. The chain has TRBV12-3 or TRBV12-4 and TRBJ1-1, with D possibly TRBD1 on 5 matching bases. The CDR3 totals 15 residues. V was clipped by 7 bases and J by 1 base, with 16 bases between them. CDR3 nucleotide sequence: TGTGCCAGCAACAACCAATACGACAGGAACACTGAAGCTTTCTTT. This codes for CASNNQYDRNTEAFF.

This clonotype was detected many times. The CDR3 here is CAWTQQGWANQPQHF. CDR3 sequence (DNA): TGTGCCTGGACCCAACAGGGGTGGGCCAATCAGCCCCAGCATTTT. This rearrangement joins TRBV30 to TRBJ1-5; 7 nucleotides agree with TRBD1. Germline CDR1 and CDR2: GTSNPN and SVGIG (reference sequence). V shed 4 bases, J shed 3 bases, and the junction held 9 bases outside the gene matches. The length of the CDR3 is 15 residues.

In this sample, this clonotype turned up a few times. The chain is built from TRBV5-1 and TRBJ1-1; no clear D gene. The CDR3 is made up of 14 amino acids. V dropped 0 bases and J dropped 1 base, with 7 bases sitting between them. CDR1 is SGHRS and CDR2 is YFSETQ in the germline V gene. The CDR3 DNA reads TGCGCCAGCAGCTTGGAGGACGGGAACACTGAAGCTTTCTTT. Translation: CASSLEDGNTEAFF.

This rearrangement joins TRBV6-1 to TRBJ2-5; possibly TRBD1 for D (6 bases). The CDR3 is made up of 14 amino acids. The V end was cut by 5 bases, the J end by 2 bases, with 12 bases between. Germline loops: CDR1 MNHNS, CDR2 SASEGT. The CDR3: CASSNNRVQETQYF. CDR3 nucleotide sequence: TGTGCCAGCAGTAATAACAGGGTACAAGAGACCCAGTACTTC.

The rearrangement uses TRBV3-1 and TRBJ2-7; TRBD2 agrees at 7 bases. The V gene's germline CDR1 is LGHDT and CDR2 YNNKEL (reference sequence). The ends lost 3 bases at V and 5 bases at J; junction bases unmatched: 10. The CDR3 totals 15 residues. The CDR3: CASSHWGGKGNEQYF. In DNA, the CDR3 is TGTGCCAGCAGCCACTGGGGGGGTAAAGGAAACGAGCAGTACTTC.

This clonotype was detected ten times or more. The chain links TRBV24-1 to TRBJ2-5; no clear D. CDR3 size: 14 residues. The V end was cut by 2 bases, the J end by 6 bases, with 12 bases between. Germline V CDR1 and CDR2: KGHDR, SFDVKD. CDR3 in amino acids: CATSDSPPEQTQYF. In DNA form, the CDR3 reads TGTGCCACCAGTGATTCGCCGCCAGAACAGACCCAGTACTTC.

At least ten counts were recorded for this clonotype. The chain uses TRBV12-5 and TRBJ2-3; D not certain. The germline V and J ends were trimmed by 0 bases and 0 bases, with 16 bases remaining between them. The CDR3 has 18 amino acids. Germline lookup yields CDR1 LGHNT and CDR2 FRNRAP. The CDR3 DNA reads as TGTGCTAGTGGTTTGGTACTTGACGGGTTATCTAGCACAGATACGCAGTATTTT. It translates to CASGLVLDGLSSTDTQYF.

At least ten counts were recorded for this clonotype. This rearrangement joins TRBV5-1 to TRBJ2-2; TRBD2 matches at 11 bases. The CDR3 length is 17 residues. Germline values: CDR1 SGHRS, CDR2 YFSETQ. Unmatched junction bases numbered 10, after V lost 4 bases and J lost 5 bases. The DNA for the CDR3 is TGCGCCAGCAGCCCAGACACCTGGACTAGCGGGACCGGGGAGCTGTTTTTT. Protein sequence: CASSPDTWTSGTGELFF.

This clonotype came up many times. V is TRBV20-1 and J is TRBJ2-7; 8 bases match TRBD2. This CDR3 spans 14 amino acids. Germline values: CDR1 DFQATT, CDR2 SNEGSKA (reference sequence). J was trimmed by 0 bases and V by 6 bases; bases with no gene match: 7. This CDR3 reads CSATVAGSSYEQYF. The CDR3 DNA reads TGCAGTGCCACCGTAGCGGGGAGCTCCTACGAGCAGTACTTC.